This T cell receptor (beta chain) was obtained from a study of T cell changes during pregnancy in multiple sclerosis. The length of the CDR3 is 15 residues. CDR1 and CDR2 from the germline V gene are MNHNS and SASEGT. V lost 1 base and J 2 bases, leaving 11 bases between the germline ends. Assay used: immunoSEQ multiplex PCR; TCRdb lists only in-frame clones, some missing. The profile shows more than 75,000 clones, 94% of them singletons. The TCR comes from a female donor with multiple sclerosis, enrolled in a pregnancy study. The chain carries TRBV6-1 and TRBJ1-1, with D perhaps matching TRBD1 (5 bases). The input for sequencing was peripheral blood, taken in the third trimester of pregnancy. The CDR3 sequence is CASSEVPGQNTEAFF. The CDR3 nucleotides are TGTGCCAGCAGTGAAGTCCCCGGACAAAACACTGAAGCTTTCTTT.